Below, one TCR beta chain is given with its context. Antigen unknown. There are 15 residues in the CDR3. In germline, CDR1 is MNHEY, CDR2 SVGAGI. V dropped 2 bases and J dropped 4 bases, with 14 bases sitting between them. The sample originates from a study of vaccination effects on CD4 cells after COVID-19. The protocol was immunoSEQ multiplex PCR, while the TCRdb copy is restricted to in-frame clones and leaves out a portion. Of just over 30,000 clones listed, approximately 68% are singletons. Expansion with viral peptide pools was applied to antigen-specific CD4+ T cells by the ViraFEST assay prior to sequencing. Subsequent to a culture period of approximately 11 days, CD4+ T cells were isolated. The researchers cultured some 2.1 million PBMC per well with around 9.2 IU/ml IL-2 and about 10 ug/ml peptides. Cultures had half their medium replaced with IL-2 medium on days 3 and 7.

The sequenced sample was CD4+ T cells from PBMCs cultured with HCoV-229E spike peptides, obtained before COVID-19 vaccination. The TCR was taken from a human donor who received a COVID-19 vaccine. The chain employs TRBV6-5 and TRBJ1-2; a possible D gene is TRBD1 (5 bases). The DNA for the CDR3 is TGTGCCAGCAGTTACCCGGGGAGGGGATCCTATGGCTACACCTTC. Protein product: CASSYPGRGSYGYTF.